Following are 17 T cell receptor beta chains from one sample sequenced in a study of blood T cell repertoires in COVID-19. Only in-frame clones appear in the TCRdb table, and some are missing; sequencing was by immunoSEQ multiplex PCR. The sample yields more than 250,000 clones, about 83% seen once. Specimen: PBMCs or T cells enriched from blood (not recorded which). The receptors derive from a woman aged 40 to 50 who had recovered from COVID-19.

This sequence joins TRBV28 and TRBJ2-3, with TRBD2 as a possible D gene (6 bases). With 3 bases removed from V and 1 base from J, the gap between germline ends came to 8 bases. The CDR3 has 14 residues. Germline CDR1 and CDR2: MDHEN and SYDVKM. CDR3 sequence (DNA): TGTGCCAGCAGTTTGGGGGGAGGCACAGATACGCAGTATTTT. Amino acid sequence: CASSLGGGTDTQYF.

This clone was found a few times. The chain joins TRBV4-3 to TRBJ2-7, with 7 bases identical to TRBD2. The V and J ends lost 1 base and 1 base, in that order; junction bases with no gene match: 10. Germline V gene data show CDR1 as LGHNA and CDR2 as YSLEER. The CDR3 sequence is 17 residues long. CDR3: CASSQGYPAGRSYEQYF. CDR3 in DNA: TGCGCCAGCAGCCAAGGGTACCCAGCGGGGCGGTCCTACGAGCAGTACTTC.

This chain uses TRBV18 with TRBJ1-5; no clear D gene. CDR3 length: 15 amino acids. Germline V gene lookup returns CDR1 KGHSH and CDR2 LQKENI. V was cut by 2 bases and J by 3 bases, with 11 bases left in between. The CDR3 reads CASSPFNSPNQPQHF. In nucleotides, the CDR3 is TGTGCCAGCTCACCATTCAATTCCCCCAATCAGCCCCAGCATTTT.

This rearrangement joins TRBV4-2 to TRBJ2-7, with D tentatively TRBD2 (6 bases). Germline CDR1 and CDR2: LGHNA and YNFKEQ. The V end was cut by 1 base, the J end by 6 bases, with 16 bases between. This CDR3 has 15 residues. The CDR3: CASSQGNGRGSEQYF. In DNA form, the CDR3 reads TGTGCCAGCAGCCAAGGTAACGGGAGAGGCTCCGAGCAGTACTTC.

This chain links TRBV7-2 with TRBJ2-1; 7 bases match TRBD2. The V gene's germline CDR1 is SGHTA and CDR2 FQGNSA. Trimming cost V 4 bases and J 7 bases; bases outside gene matches: 10. The CDR3 runs 15 residues. DNA for the CDR3: TGTGCCAGCAGCTATAGACTAGCCGGGGGAAATGAGCAGTTCTTC. This encodes CASSYRLAGGNEQFF.

The rearrangement joins TRBV28 to TRBJ1-2; D not certain. Germline V lookup: CDR1 MDHEN, CDR2 SYDVKM. CDR3 length: 15 amino acids. Trimming left V 1 base short and J 4 bases short, with 13 bases between. CDR3 sequence: CASSLSVPLGYGYTF. CDR3 DNA: TGTGCCAGCAGTTTATCGGTACCGCTAGGCTATGGCTACACCTTC.

The DNA for the CDR3 is TGTGCCAGCGGGACAGGGCCCTACGAGCAGTACTTC. Translation gives CASGTGPYEQYF. This rearrangement joins TRBV5-4 to TRBJ2-7; 9 bases match TRBD1. J was trimmed by 2 bases and V by 7 bases; bases with no gene match: 1. Germline V CDR1 and CDR2: SGHNT, YYREEE (reference sequence). The CDR3 length is 12 residues.

The CDR3: CASGRQDRGNQPQHF. For the CDR3, the DNA is TGTGCCAGCGGACGACAGGACAGGGGCAATCAGCCCCAGCATTTT. The chain recombines TRBV28 with TRBJ1-5; TRBD1 aligns across 8 bases. The CDR3 has 15 amino acids. The germline V gene has CDR1 MDHEN and CDR2 SYDVKM. V was clipped by 8 bases and J by 2 bases; unmatched bases: 8.

This clone was seen repeatedly, ten times or more. DNA of the CDR3: TGTGCCAGCAGCCCCGCGGGAATCCCCTACGAGCAGTACTTC. As protein: CASSPAGIPYEQYF. The chain links TRBV3-1 (or the pseudogene TRBV3-2) to TRBJ2-7, with D tentatively TRBD2 (6 bases). The ends were cut back, 4 bases at V and 2 bases at J, with 12 bases in the middle. This CDR3 spans 14 amino acids. In germline, CDR1 is LGHDT, CDR2 YNNKEL (reference sequence).

The V call is TRBV9, the J call TRBJ2-3; D unresolved. Germline V CDR1 and CDR2: SGDLS, YYNGEE. V was cut by 0 bases and J by 2 bases, with 10 bases left in between. The CDR3 contains 15 residues. The CDR3 here is CASSVGSSNTDTQYF. The CDR3 DNA is TGTGCCAGCAGCGTAGGAAGCTCCAACACAGATACGCAGTATTTT.

The rearrangement links TRBV7-9 to TRBJ1-6; D ambiguous. The germline gives CDR1 SEHNR, CDR2 FQNEAQ (reference sequence). Trimming left V 1 base short and J 7 bases short, with 11 bases between. This CDR3 region has 15 residues. CDR3 nucleotides: TGTGCCAGCAGCTTAGACTACAACGGAAATTCACCCCTCCACTTT. Translation: CASSLDYNGNSPLHF.

This clone has just a few counts. The chain joins TRBV4-3 to TRBJ2-1, with TRBD2 matching 16 bases. The CDR3 is 16 amino acids. With V trimmed by 4 bases and J by 9 bases, 6 bases remained unmatched. Germline CDR1 and CDR2: LGHNA and YSLEER. Written as DNA, the CDR3 is TGCGCCAGCAGCCCGGGACTAGCGGGAGGGCCCATTGAGCAGTTCTTC. It codes for CASSPGLAGGPIEQFF.

The V and J genes are TRBV7-2 and TRBJ2-7; possibly TRBD1 for D (6 bases). This CDR3 comprises 13 residues. V was trimmed by 3 bases and J by 5 bases, leaving 11 bases between them. The germline V gene encodes CDR1 SGHTA and CDR2 FQGNSA. The CDR3 spells CASSFLYRDEQYF. The CDR3, as DNA: TGTGCCAGCAGCTTCCTGTACAGGGACGAGCAGTACTTC.

The V gene is TRBV30, the J gene TRBJ2-1; D might be TRBD2 (6 bases). The CDR3 consists of 15 residues. The germline V and J ends were trimmed by 2 bases and 7 bases, with 18 bases remaining between them. The V gene's germline CDR1 is GTSNPN and CDR2 SVGIG (reference sequence). CDR3 DNA sequence: TGTGCCTGGAGTCGGGGGACCATCTCTGGGAATGAGCAGTTCTTC. Translating gives CAWSRGTISGNEQFF.

This clone showed up many times. The chain carries TRBV5-4 and TRBJ2-2; 8 bases are a match to TRBD2. CDR3 size: 16 residues. Germline assignment: CDR1 SGHNT and CDR2 YYREEE (reference sequence). The ends lost 0 bases at V and 3 bases at J; junction bases unmatched: 4. CDR3 sequence reads: CASSLDTSGYTGELFF. The CDR3 region has the DNA TGTGCCAGCAGCTTGGATACTAGCGGTTACACCGGGGAGCTGTTTTTT.

The rearrangement links TRBV28 to TRBJ2-1; tentative D call: TRBD2 (5 bases). The CDR3 sequence is 15 residues long. Trimming took off 2 bases at V and 3 bases at J, with 11 bases between the two ends. Germline V gene lookup returns CDR1 MDHEN and CDR2 SYDVKM. For the CDR3, the DNA is TGTGCCAGCAGTTTAGGCGGGCCCGGCTACAATGAGCAGTTCTTC. Translating gives CASSLGGPGYNEQFF.

The genes are TRBV2 and TRBJ1-5; TRBD1 is a possible D gene (5 bases). Trimming left V 3 bases short and J 3 bases short, with 6 bases between. Looked up from germline, CDR1 is SNHLY and CDR2 is FYNNEI. This CDR3 comprises 13 residues. As DNA, the CDR3 is TGTGCCAGCAGTGACAGGGACAATCAGCCCCAGCATTTT. Its protein product is CASSDRDNQPQHF.